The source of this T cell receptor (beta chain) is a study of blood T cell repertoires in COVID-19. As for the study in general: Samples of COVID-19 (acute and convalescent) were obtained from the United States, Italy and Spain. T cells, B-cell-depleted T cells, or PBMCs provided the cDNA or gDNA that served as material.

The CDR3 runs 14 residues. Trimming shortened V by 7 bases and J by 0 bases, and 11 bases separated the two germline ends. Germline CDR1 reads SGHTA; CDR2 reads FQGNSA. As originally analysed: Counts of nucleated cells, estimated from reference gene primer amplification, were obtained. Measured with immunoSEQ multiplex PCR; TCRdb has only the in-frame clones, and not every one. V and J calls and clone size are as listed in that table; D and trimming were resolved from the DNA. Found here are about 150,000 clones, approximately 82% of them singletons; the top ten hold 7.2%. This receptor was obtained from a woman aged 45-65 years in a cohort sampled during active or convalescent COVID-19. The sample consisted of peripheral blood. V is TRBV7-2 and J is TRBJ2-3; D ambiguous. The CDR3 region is CASTREFSTDTQYF. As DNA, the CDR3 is TGTGCCAGCACCCGTGAGTTTAGCACAGATACGCAGTATTTT.